The source of this T cell receptor (beta chain) is a study of OX40 agonist ivuxolimab in advanced cancers. The germline V gene has CDR1 SGHTA and CDR2 FQGNSA. CDR3 length: 15 amino acids. Trimming cost V 2 bases and J 5 bases, with 12 bases left between them. This clone occurred once. Assay: immunoSEQ multiplex PCR; the TCRdb copy retains only in-frame clones and omits some. The sample includes over 55,000 clones, 80% of them seen just once. The input for sequencing was CD4+ or CD8+ T cells sorted from blood, taken in a trial of the OX40 agonist ivuxolimab. This receptor was obtained from an adult with an advanced solid tumor such as melanoma, head and neck, liver or kidney cancer. The V gene is TRBV7-2, the J gene TRBJ2-2, with D unresolved. The CDR3 spells CASSLSDHQTGELFF. CDR3 sequence (DNA): TGTGCCAGCAGCTTAAGCGACCATCAGACCGGGGAGCTGTTTTTT.